The 2 T cell receptor beta chains reported below all come from one sample, sequenced in a study of cytomegalovirus exposure and HLA in healthy donors. The PCR made use of 60 Vbeta and 13 Jbeta primers. Clones were sequenced by immunoSEQ multiplex PCR, and TCRdb holds only the in-frame ones, with some missing. The table includes 140,000 to 150,000 clones, over 80% detected once. What was sequenced was PBMCs. Receptors were obtained from a male donor in good health and CMV-seronegative.

This clone appeared a single time. The chain recombines TRBV23-1 with TRBJ1-4; 7 bases map to TRBD1. TRBV23-1 is an open reading frame, and its role is uncertain. The junction had 12 bases not matched to a gene; V was cut back by 8 bases and J by 6 bases. CDR3 length: 15 residues. The CDR3 reads CASDEGGRKDEKLFF. The CDR3, as DNA: TGCGCCAGCGACGAAGGGGGCAGAAAGGATGAAAAACTGTTTTTT.

The V call is TRBV28, the J call TRBJ1-4, with 7 bases identical to TRBD1. The CDR3 is made up of 15 amino acids. Germline lookup yields CDR1 MDHEN and CDR2 SYDVKM. J was trimmed by 4 bases and V by 1 base; bases with no gene match: 3. CDR3 DNA sequence: TGTGCCAGCAGTTTATCTCCAGGGGGTAATGAAAAACTGTTTTTT. Protein product: CASSLSPGGNEKLFF. Using reference TRBV28 and TRBJ1-4 for the parts outside the CDR3, the full variable domain is DVKVTQSSRYLVKRTGEKVFLECVQDMDHENMFWYRQDPGLGLRLIYFSYDVKMKEKGDIPEGYSVSREKKERFSLILESASTNQTSMYLCASSLSPGGNEKLFFGSGTQLSVL.